Sequencing of this T cell receptor beta chain was carried out in a study of T cell repertoires in cytomegalovirus infection. On the study more broadly: Public TCR beta signatures were indicative of both CMV infection and a matching HLA type.

One entry per CDR3 protein results from TCRdb running MiXCR on the reads. The sample contains under 250,000 distinct CDR3 sequences, 6.5% of which appear only once. This clonotype was seen at least ten times. Germline V lookup: CDR1 DFQATT, CDR2 SNEGSKA (reference sequence). Deletions cut 4 bases from V and 0 bases from J, with 6 bases between. The CDR3 loop spans 12 amino acids. The chain is built from TRBV20-1 and TRBJ1-2, with D perhaps matching TRBD1 (6 bases). This clonotype was sampled from a human donor in good health (CMV status not recorded). Some clones in this sample may be carry-over from other donors' samples. The sequenced material came from PBMCs. The DNA of the CDR3 is TGCAGTGCTACAGGGGCTAACTATGGCTACACCTTC. Its protein product is CSATGANYGYTF.